This TCR beta chain was sequenced during a study of metastatic and nonmetastatic thyroid tumors. In the study overall: The comparison covered peripheral blood and tumor or nodule tissue in malignant and benign thyroid patients.

TCRdb re-called clones from the PCR reads using MiXCR. The sample carries some 20,000 clones, 15% to 17% recorded once. All patients were treatment-naive before thyroid surgery. This clone has a count of ten or more. The antigen is unknown. Notes on the study in general: Relative to benign nodules, malignant thyroid tumors were reportedly characterized by significantly elevated TCR beta diversity in blood and tumor.

The V end was cut by 7 bases, the J end by 2 bases, with 11 bases between. Germline assignment: CDR1 SNHLY and CDR2 FYNNEI. The CDR3 is 13 amino acids. The sample consisted of blood. The sequence was collected from a female donor with papillary thyroid cancer or a benign thyroid nodule (not recorded which). Some clones in this sample may be carry-over from other donors' samples. The chain uses TRBV2 and TRBJ1-1; D is ambiguous. CDR3 residues: CASIGVVNTEAFF. The CDR3 nucleotides read TGTGCCAGCATCGGCGTGGTTAACACTGAAGCTTTCTTT. The full variable domain, completed using reference TRBV2 and TRBJ1-1, is EPEVTQTPSHQVTQMGQEVILRCVPISNHLYFYWYRQILGQKVEFLVSFYNNEISEKSEIFDDQFSVERPDGSNFTLKIRSTKLEDSAMYFCASIGVVNTEAFFGQGTRLTVV.